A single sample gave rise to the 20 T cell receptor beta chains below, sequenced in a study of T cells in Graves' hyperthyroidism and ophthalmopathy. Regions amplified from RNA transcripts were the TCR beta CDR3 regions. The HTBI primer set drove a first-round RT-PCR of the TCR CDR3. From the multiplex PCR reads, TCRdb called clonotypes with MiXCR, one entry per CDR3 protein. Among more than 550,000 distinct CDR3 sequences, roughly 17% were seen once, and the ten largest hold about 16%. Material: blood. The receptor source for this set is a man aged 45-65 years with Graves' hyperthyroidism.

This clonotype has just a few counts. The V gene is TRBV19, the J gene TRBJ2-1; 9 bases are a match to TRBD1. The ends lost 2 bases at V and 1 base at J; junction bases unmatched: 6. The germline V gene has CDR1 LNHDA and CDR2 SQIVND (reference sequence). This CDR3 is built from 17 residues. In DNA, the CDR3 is TGTGCCAGTAGTATATTAGGGACAGGGATATCCTACAATGAGCAGTTCTTC. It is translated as CASSILGTGISYNEQFF.

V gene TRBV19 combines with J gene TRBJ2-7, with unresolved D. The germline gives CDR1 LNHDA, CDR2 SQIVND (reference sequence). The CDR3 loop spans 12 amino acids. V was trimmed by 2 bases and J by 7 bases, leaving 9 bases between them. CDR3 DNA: TGTGCCAGTAGTATATTGGCTGGGGAGCAGTACTTC. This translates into CASSILAGEQYF. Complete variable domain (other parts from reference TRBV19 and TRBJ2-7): DGGITQSPKYLFRKEGQNVTLSCEQNLNHDAMYWYRQDPGQGLRLIYYSQIVNDFQKGDIAEGYSVSREKKESFPLTVTSAQKNPTAFYLCASSILAGEQYFGPGTRLTVT.

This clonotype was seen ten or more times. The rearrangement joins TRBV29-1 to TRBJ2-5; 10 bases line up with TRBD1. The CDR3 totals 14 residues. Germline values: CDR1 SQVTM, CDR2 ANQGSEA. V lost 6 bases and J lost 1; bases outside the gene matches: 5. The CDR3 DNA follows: TGCAGCGTGGACAGGGGGGCAGGCCAAGAGACCCAGTACTTC. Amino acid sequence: CSVDRGAGQETQYF.

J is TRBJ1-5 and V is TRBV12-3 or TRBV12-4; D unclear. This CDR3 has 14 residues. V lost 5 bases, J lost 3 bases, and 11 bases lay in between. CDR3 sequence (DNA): TGTGCCAGCAGTCCATGGGAGGACAATCAGCCCCAGCATTTT. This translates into CASSPWEDNQPQHF.

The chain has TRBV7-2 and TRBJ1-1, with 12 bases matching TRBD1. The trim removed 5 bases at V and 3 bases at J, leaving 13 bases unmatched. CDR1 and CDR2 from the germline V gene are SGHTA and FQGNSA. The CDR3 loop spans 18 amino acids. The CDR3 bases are TGTGCCAGCAGCCCTCATTACCGGGACAGGGGGCTGGACACTGAAGCTTTCTTT. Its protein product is CASSPHYRDRGLDTEAFF. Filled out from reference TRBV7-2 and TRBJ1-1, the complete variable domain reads GAGVSQSPSNKVTEKGKDVELRCDPISGHTALYWYRQSLGQGLEFLIYFQGNSAPDKSGLPSDRFSAERTGGSVSTLTIQRTQQEDSAVYLCASSPHYRDRGLDTEAFFGQGTRLTVV.

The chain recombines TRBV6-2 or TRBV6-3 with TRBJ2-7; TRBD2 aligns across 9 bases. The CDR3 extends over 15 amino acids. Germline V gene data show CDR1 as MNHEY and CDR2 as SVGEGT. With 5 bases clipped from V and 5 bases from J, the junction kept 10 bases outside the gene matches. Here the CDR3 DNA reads TGTGCCAGCAGTCACCTAGCGGGATCCGAACACGAGCAGTACTTC. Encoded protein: CASSHLAGSEHEQYF.

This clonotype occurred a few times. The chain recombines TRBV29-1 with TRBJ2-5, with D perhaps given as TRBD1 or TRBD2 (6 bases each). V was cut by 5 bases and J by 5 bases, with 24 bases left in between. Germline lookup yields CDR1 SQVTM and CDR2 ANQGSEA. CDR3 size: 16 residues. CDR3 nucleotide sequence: TGCAGCGTTACGTGGTGGGGGGCAGGGGAGGTGGAGACCCAGTACTTC. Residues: CSVTWWGAGEVETQYF. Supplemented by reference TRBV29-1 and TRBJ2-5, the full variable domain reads SAVISQKPSRDICQRGTSLTIQCQVDSQVTMMFWYRQQPGQSLTLIATANQGSEATYESGFVIDKFPISRPNLTFSTLTVSNMSPEDSSIYLCSVTWWGAGEVETQYFGPGTRLLVL.

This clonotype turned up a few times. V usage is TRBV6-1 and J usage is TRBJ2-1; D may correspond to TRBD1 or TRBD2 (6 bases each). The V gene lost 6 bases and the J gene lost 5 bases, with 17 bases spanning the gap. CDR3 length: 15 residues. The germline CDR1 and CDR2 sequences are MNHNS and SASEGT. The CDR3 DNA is TGTGCCAGCAGAGGGGGAGCGGGCACACACAATGAGCAGTTCTTC. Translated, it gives CASRGGAGTHNEQFF.

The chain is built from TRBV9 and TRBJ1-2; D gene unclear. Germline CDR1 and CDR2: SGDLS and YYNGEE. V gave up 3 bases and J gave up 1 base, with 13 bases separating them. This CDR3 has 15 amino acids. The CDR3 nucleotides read TGTGCCAGCAGCGGAGTAAAGGACTATAACTATGGCTACACCTTC. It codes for CASSGVKDYNYGYTF.

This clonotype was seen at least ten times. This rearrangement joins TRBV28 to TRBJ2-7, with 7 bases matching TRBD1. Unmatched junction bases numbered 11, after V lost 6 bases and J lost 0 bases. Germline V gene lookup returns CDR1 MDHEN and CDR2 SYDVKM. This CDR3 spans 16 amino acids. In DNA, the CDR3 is TGTGCCAGCAGCGGACAGGCAAACCCTAGCTCCTACGAGCAGTACTTC. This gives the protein CASSGQANPSSYEQYF.

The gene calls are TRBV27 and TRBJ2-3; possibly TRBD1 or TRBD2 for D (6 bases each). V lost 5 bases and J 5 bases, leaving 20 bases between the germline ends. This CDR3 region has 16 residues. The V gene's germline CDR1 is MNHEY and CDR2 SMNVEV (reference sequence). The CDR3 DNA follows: TGTGCCAGCAGTAGCCTGGGGGGCGCCTTATTAGATACGCAGTATTTT. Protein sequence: CASSSLGGALLDTQYF.

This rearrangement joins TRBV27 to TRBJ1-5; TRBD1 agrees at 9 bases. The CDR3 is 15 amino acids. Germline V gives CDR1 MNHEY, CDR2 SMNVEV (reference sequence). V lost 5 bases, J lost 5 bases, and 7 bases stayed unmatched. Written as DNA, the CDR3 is TGTGCCAGCAGTCAGGGGGGACAGGGACATCAGCCCCAGCATTTT. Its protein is CASSQGGQGHQPQHF.

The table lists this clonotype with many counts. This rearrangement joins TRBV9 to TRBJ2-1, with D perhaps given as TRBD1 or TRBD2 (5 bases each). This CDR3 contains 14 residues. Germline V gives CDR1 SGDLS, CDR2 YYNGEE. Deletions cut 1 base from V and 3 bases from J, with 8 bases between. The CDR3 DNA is TGTGCCAGCAGCGTACGGGGCCTCTACAATGAGCAGTTCTTC. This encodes CASSVRGLYNEQFF.

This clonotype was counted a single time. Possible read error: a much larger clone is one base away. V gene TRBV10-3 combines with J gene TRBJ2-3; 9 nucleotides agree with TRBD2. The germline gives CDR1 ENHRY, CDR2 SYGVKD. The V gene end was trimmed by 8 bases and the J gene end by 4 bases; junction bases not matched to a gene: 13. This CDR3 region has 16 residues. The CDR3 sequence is CAIGATSGSLSDTQYF. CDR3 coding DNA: TGTGCCATCGGGGCGACTAGCGGCTCTTTGTCAGATACGCAGTATTTT.

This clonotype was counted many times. CDR3 residues: CASTGLAGANEQFF. The CDR3, as DNA: TGTGCCAGCACCGGACTAGCGGGAGCCAATGAGCAGTTCTTC. The chain uses TRBV28 and TRBJ2-1, with 13 bases aligning to TRBD2. The germline CDR1 and CDR2 sequences are MDHEN and SYDVKM. The V segment lost 7 bases and the J segment 6 bases; nucleotides outside the gene matches: 3. The CDR3 extends over 14 amino acids.

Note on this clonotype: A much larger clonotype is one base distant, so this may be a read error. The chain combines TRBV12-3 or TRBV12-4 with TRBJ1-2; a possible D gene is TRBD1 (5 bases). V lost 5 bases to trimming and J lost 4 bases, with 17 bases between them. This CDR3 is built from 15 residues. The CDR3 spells CASSPSGAVVYGYTF. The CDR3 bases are TGTGCCAGCAGTCCTTCTGGGGCAGTGGTCTATGGCTACACCTTC.

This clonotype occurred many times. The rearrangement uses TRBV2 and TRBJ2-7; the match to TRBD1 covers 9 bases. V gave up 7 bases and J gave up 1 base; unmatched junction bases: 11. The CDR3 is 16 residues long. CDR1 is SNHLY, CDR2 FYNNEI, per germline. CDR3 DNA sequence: TGTGCCAGCATTAAAGAGGGACAGGGTTTTTCCTACGAGCAGTACTTC. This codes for CASIKEGQGFSYEQYF.

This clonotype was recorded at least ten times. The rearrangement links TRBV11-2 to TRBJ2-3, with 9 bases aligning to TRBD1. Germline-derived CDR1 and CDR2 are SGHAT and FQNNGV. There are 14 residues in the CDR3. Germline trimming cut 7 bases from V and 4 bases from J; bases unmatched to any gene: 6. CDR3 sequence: CASIKQGAPDTQYF. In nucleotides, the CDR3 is TGTGCCAGCATCAAACAGGGGGCTCCAGATACGCAGTATTTT.

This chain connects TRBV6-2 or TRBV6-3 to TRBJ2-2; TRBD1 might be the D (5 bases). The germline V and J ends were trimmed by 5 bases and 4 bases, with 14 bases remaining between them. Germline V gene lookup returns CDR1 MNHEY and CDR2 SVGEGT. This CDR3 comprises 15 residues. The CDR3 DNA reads TGTGCCAGCAGTCAGGGCGGATACAGCACCGGGGAGCTGTTTTTT. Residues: CASSQGGYSTGELFF.

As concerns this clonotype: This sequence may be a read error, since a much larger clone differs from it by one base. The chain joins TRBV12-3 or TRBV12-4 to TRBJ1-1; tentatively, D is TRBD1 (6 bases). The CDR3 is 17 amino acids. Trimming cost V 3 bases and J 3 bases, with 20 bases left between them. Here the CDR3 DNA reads TGTGCCAGCAGTTTGGGGGCAGGCGGTGTCGGGGACACTGAAGCTTTCTTT. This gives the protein CASSLGAGGVGDTEAFF.